Shown below are 32 T cell receptor beta chains from a single sample sequenced in a study of T cells in Graves' hyperthyroidism and ophthalmopathy. TCR beta CDR3 sequences were amplified from RNA transcripts. When the TCR CDR3 underwent first-round RT-PCR, the HTBI primer set was used. TCRdb called the multiplex PCR reads again in MiXCR, with one record for every CDR3 protein. The table has about 480,000 distinct CDR3 sequences, approximately 14% seen once; the top ten hold less than 20%. Material: blood. Every receptor here comes from a woman aged 18-29 years with Graves' hyperthyroidism.

The chain has TRBV9 and TRBJ2-3, with D possibly matching TRBD2 (6 bases). The V and J ends lost 2 bases and 6 bases respectively, with 16 bases between them. Per the germline V gene, CDR1 is SGDLS and CDR2 is YYNGEE. CDR3 length: 15 amino acids. CDR3 nucleotides: TGTGCCAGCAGCGTGGGGCCGACTAGAGGGGATACGCAGTATTTT. It translates to CASSVGPTRGDTQYF.

This clonotype came up a few times. The gene calls are TRBV6-1 and TRBJ1-2, with D perhaps TRBD1 (6 bases). From germline, CDR1 is MNHNS and CDR2 SASEGT. Trimming left V 1 base short and J 4 bases short, with 16 bases between. This CDR3 comprises 16 residues. The CDR3 nucleotides read TGTGCCAGCAGTGAAGGAACTAGGGGGACATTCTATGGCTACACCTTC. Translated: CASSEGTRGTFYGYTF.

This clonotype was counted at least ten times. The chain recombines TRBV12-3 or TRBV12-4 with TRBJ2-1, with 12 bases matching TRBD2. V trimming: 5 bases; J trimming: 4 bases; junction bases outside the gene matches: 3. The CDR3 is 15 amino acids. CDR3 loop: CASSPSGRAYNEQFF. The CDR3 DNA follows: TGTGCCAGCAGTCCTAGCGGGAGGGCATACAATGAGCAGTTCTTC.

This clonotype was counted at least ten times. CDR3 nucleotides: TGTGCCAGCAGCTTGGGAGCGGGAGGGGGAGATACGCAGTATTTT. Protein sequence: CASSLGAGGGDTQYF. V gene TRBV7-3 combines with J gene TRBJ2-3; 10 nucleotides line up with TRBD2. Germline loops: CDR1 SGHTA, CDR2 FQGTGA. J lost 5 bases, V lost 3 bases, and 5 bases had no gene match. The CDR3 covers 15 residues.

V and J are TRBV12-3 or TRBV12-4 and TRBJ2-3; 8 nucleotides agree with TRBD1. The junction had 2 bases not matched to a gene; V was cut back by 5 bases and J by 1 base. This CDR3 has 14 residues. Written as DNA, the CDR3 is TGTGCCAGCAGTGCGACAGGGGGCACAGATACGCAGTATTTT. Translation: CASSATGGTDTQYF.

This clonotype was counted ten times or more. The chain is built from TRBV11-3 and TRBJ2-2, with D tentatively TRBD2 (7 bases). Germline CDR1 and CDR2: SGHNT and YENEEA. The CDR3 consists of 16 residues. The CDR3 sequence is CASVPAFGRGARELFF. The CDR3 region has the DNA TGTGCTAGTGTGCCAGCTTTCGGACGGGGGGCCCGGGAGCTGTTTTTT.

The chain carries TRBV6-1 and TRBJ2-3, with D unclear. CDR1 is MNHNS and CDR2 is SASEGT in the germline V gene. V dropped 6 bases and J dropped 2 bases, with 12 bases sitting between them. This CDR3 has 14 residues. The CDR3 DNA sequence: TGTGCCAGCAGGCGAAAGTGGGACACAGATACGCAGTATTTT. It yields the protein CASRRKWDTDTQYF.

J is TRBJ1-1 and V is TRBV7-8, with D uncertain. V was clipped by 5 bases and J by 11 bases, with 12 bases between them. Germline CDR1 reads SGHVS; CDR2 reads FQNEAQ. The CDR3 has 11 residues. DNA of the CDR3: TGTGCCAGCAGCCCCGGGCCCGTGGCTTTCTTT. The encoded protein is CASSPGPVAFF. Combining the CDR3 with reference TRBV7-8 and TRBJ1-1 gives the whole variable domain GAGVSQSPRYKVAKRGQDVALRCDPISGHVSLFWYQQALGQGPEFLTYFQNEAQLDKSGLPSDRFFAERPEGSVSTLKIQRTQQEDSAVYLCASSPGPVAFFGQGTRLTVV.

This clonotype was counted many times. V is TRBV19 and J is TRBJ1-1; D is perhaps TRBD1 (6 bases). Germline CDR1 LNHDA, CDR2 SQIVND (reference sequence). Trimming stripped 3 bases from V and 0 bases from J, with 20 bases between. The CDR3 consists of 18 residues. CDR3 sequence: CASSMGTRMGEMNTEAFF. The CDR3 region has the DNA TGTGCCAGTAGTATGGGGACAAGGATGGGGGAGATGAACACTGAAGCTTTCTTT.

V and J are TRBV7-3 and TRBJ2-3; D remains ambiguous. The V gene lost 2 bases and the J gene lost 0 bases, with 12 bases spanning the gap. CDR1 is SGHTA, CDR2 FQGTGA, per germline. This CDR3 has 16 residues. CDR3 in amino acids: CASSLDGPPSTDTQYF. DNA of the CDR3: TGTGCCAGCAGCTTAGATGGACCCCCTAGCACAGATACGCAGTATTTT.

The chain has TRBV6-1 and TRBJ1-2; 8 nucleotides agree with TRBD1. The V gene end was trimmed by 5 bases and the J gene end by 3 bases; junction bases not matched to a gene: 8. This CDR3 has 15 residues. CDR1 is MNHNS, CDR2 SASEGT, per germline. The CDR3 bases are TGTGCCAGCAGTCCACAGGACAGGGCCCACTATGGCTACACCTTC. It is translated as CASSPQDRAHYGYTF.

This clonotype was seen only a few times. V usage is TRBV29-1 and J usage is TRBJ1-4, with D tentatively TRBD1 (6 bases). The CDR3 covers 14 residues. V was cut by 2 bases and J by 5 bases, with 12 bases left in between. Germline loops: CDR1 SQVTM, CDR2 ANQGSEA. The CDR3 reads CSVELSGGNEKLFF. The CDR3 nucleotides read TGCAGCGTTGAATTGTCGGGGGGCAATGAAAAACTGTTTTTT.

The V and J genes are TRBV9 and TRBJ2-3; D not certain. V lost 4 bases, J lost 10 bases, and 13 bases lay in between. Germline V gene sequence: CDR1 SGDLS, CDR2 YYNGEE. The CDR3 runs to 12 residues. The CDR3 DNA sequence: TGTGCCAGCAGCACATCCCAATCTCCGCAGTATTTT. Its protein is CASSTSQSPQYF.

In the case of this clonotype: This clone may be a read error of a much larger clone one base away. The chain employs TRBV5-6 and TRBJ1-2; 7 bases map to TRBD1. The CDR3 is made up of 13 amino acids. The V gene end was trimmed by 0 bases and the J gene end by 5 bases; junction bases not matched to a gene: 1. CDR1 and CDR2 (germline): SGHDT, YYEEEE. The CDR3 DNA reads TGTGCCAGCAGCTTGGAGGGGGCGTATGGCTACACCTTC. It translates to CASSLEGAYGYTF.

This clonotype was seen repeatedly, ten times or more. This rearrangement joins TRBV2 to TRBJ1-6; D gene unclear. The CDR3 extends over 11 amino acids. Trimming removed 6 bases at V and 8 bases at J, with 5 bases between. From germline, CDR1 is SNHLY and CDR2 FYNNEI. The CDR3 nucleotides are TGTGCCAGCAGCGGGGATTCACCCCTCCACTTT. Its protein is CASSGDSPLHF.

This clonotype was recorded at least ten times. The gene calls are TRBV12-3 or TRBV12-4 and TRBJ2-7; D not resolved. The CDR3 totals 12 residues. Trimming pared 5 bases from V and 6 bases from J, leaving 11 bases between. The DNA for the CDR3 is TGTGCCAGCAGTCCCCAAGGGCTCGAGCAGTACGTC. It codes for CASSPQGLEQYV.

Concerning this clonotype itself: Being one base from a much bigger clone, this may be a read error. The final CDR3 position lacks the conserved phenylalanine or tryptophan, pointing to a likely read error. The rearrangement links TRBV24-1 to TRBJ2-3; 11 nucleotides line up with TRBD2. The CDR3 is made up of 14 amino acids. With V trimmed by 7 bases and J by 5 bases, 4 bases remained unmatched. The germline gives CDR1 KGHDR, CDR2 SFDVKD. CDR3 loop: CATRDGLAGDTQYS. CDR3 nucleotide sequence: TGTGCCACCAGGGACGGACTAGCGGGAGATACGCAGTATTCT.

There are many counts of this clonotype. The gene calls are TRBV28 and TRBJ2-1; D is undetermined. Trimming took 2 bases from V and 9 from J, leaving 11 bases between them. The CDR3 covers 13 residues. The V gene's germline CDR1 is MDHEN and CDR2 SYDVKM. The CDR3 sequence: CASSLPPFVEQFF. In nucleotides, the CDR3 is TGTGCCAGCAGTTTACCTCCCTTTGTTGAGCAGTTCTTC.

J is TRBJ1-1 and V is TRBV7-3; the D is unclear. Germline CDR1 and CDR2: SGHTA and FQGTGA. The CDR3 has 14 amino acids. The germline V and J ends were trimmed by 2 bases and 1 base, with 8 bases remaining between them. CDR3 sequence: CASSLHSGNTEAFF. As DNA, the CDR3 is TGTGCCAGCAGCTTACACTCCGGGAACACTGAAGCTTTCTTT.

V and J are TRBV20-1 and TRBJ1-2; 10 nucleotides match TRBD1. Trimming took 2 bases from V and 3 from J; bases not matched to a gene: 15. CDR1 and CDR2 from the germline V gene are DFQATT and SNEGSKA (reference sequence). The CDR3 covers 18 residues. The CDR3 bases are TGCAGTGCTAGAAGCGGGGCCCGCGACAGGGGGCATGACTATGGCTACACCTTC. Protein product: CSARSGARDRGHDYGYTF.

On this clonotype: A much larger clone differs from this one at a single base, so this may be a read error. V is TRBV10-3 and J is TRBJ2-7, with 7 bases aligning to TRBD2. The germline V gene encodes CDR1 ENHRY and CDR2 SYGVKD. CDR3 length: 12 residues. CDR3 in amino acids: CAIRDYPYKQYF. The CDR3 DNA follows: TGTGCCATCCGGGACTACCCCTACAAGCAGTACTTC.

This clonotype showed up many times. The chain joins TRBV12-3 or TRBV12-4 to TRBJ1-6; unclear D gene. V lost 3 bases, J lost 9 bases, and 6 bases lay in between. This CDR3 comprises 12 residues. The CDR3 sequence: CASSFEASPLHF. The CDR3 nucleotides read TGTGCCAGCAGTTTCGAGGCTTCACCCCTCCACTTT.

The chain combines TRBV5-1 with TRBJ1-1, with 7 positions matching TRBD1. The CDR3 has 15 residues. The germline V gene has CDR1 SGHRS and CDR2 YFSETQ. Losses at the gene ends were 4 bases for V and 0 bases for J; bases not matched to a gene: 6. The CDR3 loop reads CASSGTAALNTEAFF. CDR3 sequence (DNA): TGCGCCAGCAGCGGGACAGCTGCTTTGAACACTGAAGCTTTCTTT.

This clonotype was observed at least ten times. This chain links TRBV6-1 with TRBJ1-2, with 9 bases matching TRBD1. This CDR3 contains 15 residues. The J segment lost 8 bases and the V segment lost 5 bases, leaving 12 bases of the junction unmatched. Germline V gene sequence: CDR1 MNHNS, CDR2 SASEGT. CDR3 nucleotides: TGTGCCAGCAGTAGACAACAGGGGGCGACGCGGGGCTACACCTTC. Its translation is CASSRQQGATRGYTF.

This clonotype has only one observation. A junction boundary mismatches the germline segment, possibly from a read error. V is TRBV12-3 or TRBV12-4 and J is TRBJ1-2, with a tentative D call TRBD1 (5 bases). The CDR3 consists of 13 residues. This chain's CDR3 is CTSSSTVLSGYTF. The CDR3 nucleotides read TGTACCAGCAGTTCGACAGTTTTATCTGGCTACACCTTC.

This clonotype was recorded many times. The chain recombines TRBV11-1 with TRBJ2-2, with TRBD1 matching 9 bases. The ends lost 5 bases at V and 4 bases at J; junction bases unmatched: 5. This CDR3 is 15 amino acids long. CDR1 SGHAT and CDR2 FQDESV come from the germline V gene (reference sequence). CDR3 loop: CASSPRQGVTGELFF. For the CDR3, the DNA is TGTGCCAGCAGCCCCCGACAGGGGGTCACCGGGGAGCTGTTTTTT. The variable domain in full, with the rest retrieved from reference TRBV11-1 and TRBJ2-2, is EAEVAQSPRYKITEKSQAVAFWCDPISGHATLYWYRQILGQGPELLVQFQDESVVDDSQLPKDRFSAERLKGVDSTLKIQPAELGDSAMYLCASSPRQGVTGELFFGEGSRLTVL.

The chain recombines TRBV10-3 with TRBJ1-2; 7 bases are shared with TRBD1. The CDR3 contains 16 residues. V gave up 0 bases and J gave up 7 bases; unmatched junction bases: 11. CDR1 is ENHRY, CDR2 SYGVKD, per germline. The CDR3 region is CAISESKTGYLSGYTF. The DNA for the CDR3 is TGTGCCATCAGTGAGTCGAAGACAGGGTATCTCTCTGGCTACACCTTC.

This clonotype was seen at least ten times. The chain carries TRBV20-1 and TRBJ1-5; no reliable D call. V gave up 4 bases and J gave up 4 bases, with 8 bases separating them. CDR3 size: 12 residues. The V gene's germline CDR1 is DFQATT and CDR2 SNEGSKA (reference sequence). The CDR3 bases are TGCAGTGCTACAGGTTCAAATCAGCCCCAGCATTTT. It translates to CSATGSNQPQHF.

This clonotype came up many times. The chain links TRBV18 to TRBJ1-5; 9 nucleotides agree with TRBD1. The CDR3 runs 16 residues. With V trimmed by 2 bases and J by 0 bases, 2 bases remained unmatched. Per germline, CDR1 KGHSH and CDR2 LQKENI. The CDR3 loop reads CASSPRTGASNQPQHF. The CDR3 nucleotides read TGTGCCAGCTCACCAAGGACAGGGGCTAGCAATCAGCCCCAGCATTTT.

V usage is TRBV12-3 or TRBV12-4 and J usage is TRBJ2-1, with D tentatively TRBD1 or TRBD2 (6 bases each). The CDR3 runs to 15 residues. V was cut by 2 bases and J by 9 bases, with 17 bases left in between. CDR3 nucleotides: TGTGCCAGCAGTTTAAGGAGGGGGACAATTAGTGAGCAGTTCTTC. It encodes CASSLRRGTISEQFF.

Ten or more counts support this clonotype. The CDR3 DNA follows: TGTGCCACCAGTGATGTCCTAGCAGGTAGCACAGATACGCAGTATTTT. Translation gives CATSDVLAGSTDTQYF. The rearrangement uses TRBV24-1 and TRBJ2-3; D perhaps matches TRBD2 (5 bases). The V gene lost 3 bases and the J gene lost 0 bases, with 12 bases spanning the gap. This CDR3 region has 16 residues. Germline CDR1 KGHDR, CDR2 SFDVKD.

This chain connects TRBV20-1 to TRBJ2-5; tentative D call: TRBD2 (7 bases). Trimming stripped 1 base from V and 4 bases from J, with 19 bases between. Per germline, CDR1 DFQATT and CDR2 SNEGSKA (reference sequence). CDR3 length: 16 residues. CDR3 sequence reads: CSARGGATGRGETQYF. As DNA, the CDR3 is TGCAGTGCTAGAGGGGGGGCTACAGGGAGGGGAGAGACCCAGTACTTC.